These T cell receptor beta chains were read from a single sample in a study of blood T cells in healthy people across ages. TCRdb fed the 5' RACE reads into MiXCR, producing one record per CDR3 protein. Seen here are about 900,000 distinct CDR3 sequences, less than 80% observed once, and the top ten hold roughly a quarter. The sequencing sample was made of blood. The origin of the receptors is a man younger than 45 in good health. Both conserved end residues are part of each CDR3. D genes are given only for firm matches. Where a row states a size, it is once, few, many or the class of an expanded clone; other rows omit it.

>TRBV6-5|TRBJ2-3|-|-
CASSPTPGYITDTQYF
TGTGCCAGCAGCCCCACGCCAGGGTATATCACAGATACGCAGTATTTT
>TRBV12-3/TRBV12-4|TRBJ2-1|-|few
CASSPLRGLYNEQFF
TGTGCCAGCAGTCCTCTTCGGGGCCTCTACAATGAGCAGTTCTTC
>TRBV5-1|TRBJ2-2|TRBD1|-
CASRDREGTGELFF
TGCGCCAGCCGGGACAGGGAGGGCACCGGGGAGCTGTTTTTT
>TRBV14|TRBJ2-1|TRBD2|-
CASSQEGLVAGGKNNEQFF
TGTGCCAGCAGCCAAGAGGGTTTGGTAGCGGGGGGCAAGAACAATGAACAGTTCTTC
>TRBV6-5|TRBJ2-7|-|once
CASSFHAVFTNYEQYF
TGTGCCAGCAGTTTCCACGCGGTCTTCACGAATTACGAGCAGTACTTC
>TRBV12-3/TRBV12-4|TRBJ2-7|-|-
CASSFGSSSYEQYF
TGTGCCAGCAGTTTTGGGAGCTCCTCTTACGAGCAGTACTTC
>TRBV4-2|TRBJ2-1|TRBD2|-
CASGRTSGGHYNEQFF
TGTGCCAGCGGCAGGACTAGCGGGGGTCACTACAATGAGCAGTTCTTC
>TRBV27|TRBJ2-7|-|-
CASSLSSLWQGTGEQYF
TGTGCCAGCAGTTTATCGTCGTTGTGGCAGGGGACGGGCGAGCAGTACTTC
>TRBV28|TRBJ2-1|TRBD2|-
CASRGLAGQSGRQFF
TGTGCCAGCAGGGGGTTAGCGGGTCAATCTGGGAGGCAGTTCTTC
>TRBV4-3|TRBJ2-7|-|-
CASSQDLQNYEQYF
TGCGCCAGCAGCCAAGATCTGCAAAACTACGAGCAGTACTTC
>TRBV2|TRBJ1-4|-|-
CASSSNTGNEKLFF
TGTGCCAGCAGTAGTAACACAGGGAATGAAAAACTGTTTTTT
>TRBV3-1|TRBJ2-2|TRBD2|-
CASSQDRGLAISGELFF
TGTGCCAGCAGCCAAGATAGGGGACTAGCGATCAGCGGGGAGCTGTTTTTT
>TRBV5-1|TRBJ1-6|-|-
CASSAGMPNSPLHF
TGCGCCAGCAGCGCCGGGATGCCTAATTCACCCCTCCACTTT
>TRBV7-2|TRBJ1-6|-|-
CASSPNYRNSPLHF
TGTGCCAGCAGCCCAAACTATAGGAATTCACCCCTCCACTTT
>TRBV20-1|TRBJ1-1|-|-
CSATGTEAFF
TGCAGTGCAACCGGGACTGAAGCTTTCTTT
>TRBV29-1|TRBJ2-5|-|-
CSVAKGGGTETQYF
TGCAGCGTAGCTAAGGGGGGGGGGACGGAGACCCAGTACTTC
>TRBV29-1|TRBJ2-5|TRBD1|-
CSVPGQGEAGGTQYF
TGCAGCGTCCCAGGACAGGGGGAGGCCGGTGGGACCCAGTACTTC
>TRBV20-1|TRBJ2-1|TRBD1|-
CSARKPGTGIEQFF
TGCAGTGCTAGGAAGCCGGGGACAGGTATCGAGCAGTTCTTC
>TRBV7-9|TRBJ2-1|-|-
CASSEGYENEQFF
TGTGCCAGCAGCGAGGGCTATGAGAATGAGCAGTTCTTC
>TRBV5-1|TRBJ2-3|-|-
CASSFGPTPDTQYF
TGCGCCAGCAGCTTCGGGCCCACCCCAGATACGCAGTATTTT
>TRBV7-3|TRBJ2-6|-|-
CASSLMLSGANVLTF
TGTGCCAGCAGCTTAATGCTATCTGGGGCCAACGTCCTGACTTTC
>TRBV7-2|TRBJ2-7|TRBD2|few
CASSRSGGNYEQYF
TGTGCCAGCAGCCGTAGCGGGGGAAACTACGAGCAGTACTTC
>TRBV7-2|TRBJ2-1|-|-
CASSGPGQSSYNEQFF
TGTGCCAGCAGCGGACCGGGACAAAGCTCCTACAATGAGCAGTTCTTC
>TRBV5-1|TRBJ2-3|-|-
CASINTLGGRGDTQYF
TGCGCCAGCATCAACACACTGGGGGGGCGTGGAGATACGCAGTATTTT
>TRBV4-1|TRBJ2-7|-|-
CASSQDPGAYNEQYF
TGCGCCAGCAGCCAAGATCCAGGGGCCTACAATGAGCAGTACTTC
>TRBV5-1|TRBJ2-7|-|-
CASSVQGGSEQYF
TGCGCCAGCAGCGTACAGGGTGGGAGCGAGCAGTACTTC
>TRBV3-1|TRBJ1-5|-|-
CASSQEAGNQPQHF
TGTGCCAGCAGCCAAGAAGCGGGAAATCAGCCCCAGCATTTT
>TRBV4-3|TRBJ2-3|TRBD2|many
CASSQVAQRGDTQYF
TGCGCCAGCAGCCAAGTGGCCCAGCGGGGAGATACGCAGTATTTT
>TRBV12-3/TRBV12-4|TRBJ1-5|-|-
CASSQGLGNQPQHF
TGTGCCAGCAGTCAGGGCCTGGGCAATCAGCCCCAGCATTTT
>TRBV20-1|TRBJ1-1|-|-
CSARTGMNTEAFF
TGCAGTGCTAGAACAGGGATGAACACTGAAGCTTTCTTT
>TRBV6-2/TRBV6-3|TRBJ2-2|TRBD2|-
CASSYPRLAGPTGELFF
TGTGCCAGCAGTTACCCCAGACTAGCGGGGCCCACCGGGGAGCTGTTTTTT
>TRBV7-2|TRBJ2-1|TRBD2|many
CASSPRGLAGGNEQFF
TGTGCCAGCAGCCCTCGGGGGCTAGCGGGGGGGAATGAGCAGTTCTTC
>TRBV9|TRBJ2-7|TRBD1|-
CASSGEGTGGNEQYF
TGTGCCAGCAGCGGAGAGGGGACAGGGGGTAATGAGCAGTACTTC
>TRBV5-1|TRBJ1-2|TRBD1|few
CASSEGQAVSGYTF
TGCGCCAGCAGCGAAGGACAGGCAGTTTCTGGCTACACCTTC
>TRBV5-5|TRBJ2-1|TRBD1|-
CASSQTGPSYNEQFF
TGTGCCAGCAGCCAGACAGGGCCCTCCTACAATGAGCAGTTCTTC
>TRBV14|TRBJ1-1|-|few
CASSIDRVLNTEAFF
TGTGCCAGCAGCATCGACCGGGTCCTGAACACTGAAGCTTTCTTT
>TRBV28|TRBJ2-5|-|few
CASSPPLIQETQYF
TGTGCCAGCAGTCCTCCACTAATCCAAGAGACCCAGTACTTC
>TRBV15|TRBJ2-7|-|-
CATSPGGFYEQYF
TGTGCCACCAGCCCGGGGGGCTTCTACGAGCAGTACTTC
>TRBV20-1|TRBJ2-5|-|-
CSARDGRLVGETQYF
TGCAGTGCTAGAGATGGCCGACTAGTAGGAGAGACCCAGTACTTC
>TRBV7-2|TRBJ2-1|-|-
CASSLIGGRVTPEQFF
TGTGCCAGCAGCTTAATCGGGGGGCGAGTAACCCCTGAGCAGTTCTTC
>TRBV4-3|TRBJ1-2|-|-
CASSQDKGRGYTF
TGCGCCAGCAGCCAAGATAAGGGACGGGGCTACACCTTC
>TRBV6-5|TRBJ2-1|-|-
CASGDVYNEQFF
TGTGCCAGCGGGGACGTCTACAATGAGCAGTTCTTC
>TRBV20-1|TRBJ1-2|-|-
CSARDVGRGGGGYTF
TGCAGTGCTAGAGATGTCGGCAGGGGCGGAGGTGGCTACACCTTC
>TRBV21-1|TRBJ1-2|-|-
CASRPGGAEKPNYGYTF
TGTGCCAGCAGACCTGGGGGGGCAGAGAAGCCAAACTATGGCTACACCTTC
>TRBV27|TRBJ2-7|-|-
CASSLGRSSSYEQYF
TGTGCCAGCAGTTTAGGCCGTTCAAGCTCCTACGAGCAGTACTTC
>TRBV10-3|TRBJ2-7|-|-
CAISESSRQNYEQYF
TGTGCCATCAGTGAGTCGAGTAGGCAGAACTACGAGCAGTACTTC
>TRBV20-1|TRBJ2-1|TRBD2|-
CSARAGGPRFF
TGCAGTGCCAGAGCGGGGGGGCCCCGGTTCTTC
>TRBV20-1|TRBJ2-5|TRBD2|-
CSARMTSGGLETQYF
TGCAGTGCTAGAATGACTAGCGGGGGGCTGGAGACCCAGTACTTC
>TRBV20-1|TRBJ2-3|-|-
CSAPGGGYTDTQYF
TGCAGTGCCCCAGGGGGGGGATACACAGATACGCAGTATTTT
>TRBV6-2/TRBV6-3|TRBJ2-5|-|-
CASSRDPGETQYF
TGTGCCAGCAGTAGGGACCCCGGGGAGACCCAGTACTTC
>TRBV9|TRBJ1-6|TRBD1|-
CASSVGGDRGTHNSPLHF
TGTGCCAGCAGCGTAGGTGGGGACAGGGGTACCCATAATTCACCCCTCCACTTT
>TRBV7-2|TRBJ1-1|-|-
CASSFEGKAFF
TGTGCCAGCAGCTTTGAAGGTAAAGCTTTCTTT
>TRBV9|TRBJ2-5|-|-
CASSVGTNQETQYF
TGTGCCAGCAGCGTAGGGACTAACCAAGAGACCCAGTACTTC
>TRBV7-2|TRBJ1-4|TRBD1|-
CASSRGPGQLWPNEKLFF
TGTGCCAGCAGCCGGGGCCCGGGACAGCTGTGGCCTAATGAAAAACTGTTTTTT
>TRBV5-1|TRBJ2-1|-|few
CASSFSLNEQFF
TGCGCCAGCAGCTTTAGCCTCAATGAGCAGTTCTTC